These 8 T cell receptor beta chains were sequenced from one sample in a study of PD-1 blockade in classical Hodgkin lymphoma. The assay was immunoSEQ multiplex PCR, and TCRdb's table has in-frame clones only and misses some. This sample has tens of thousands of clones, with about four fifths found just once. Time point here: cycle 4 day 1 (C4D1), after five to seven weeks of nivolumab. Relapse after autologous stem cell transplantation occurred in every patient, and brentuximab vedotin exposure varied. The source was peripheral blood mononuclear cells (PBMCs), collected before the fourth cycle of nivolumab. These receptors were obtained from a human donor with classical Hodgkin lymphoma.

The rearrangement uses TRBV7-9 and TRBJ2-2, with D possibly being TRBD1 or TRBD2 (6 bases each). The CDR3 sequence is 13 residues long. V was pared by 5 bases and J by 9 bases, with 13 bases between. Germline V CDR1 and CDR2: SEHNR, FQNEAQ (reference sequence). DNA for the CDR3: TGTGCCAGCAGCACCGGGGGCCCCCGGGAGCTGTTTTTT. Amino acid sequence: CASSTGGPRELFF.

The chain couples TRBV5-1 to TRBJ2-7; D unresolved. In germline, CDR1 is SGHRS, CDR2 YFSETQ. The V gene lost 4 bases and the J gene lost 0 bases, with 14 bases spanning the gap. CDR3 length equals 15 residues. DNA for the CDR3: TGCGCCAGCAGCGACCTGGAGTCCGGCTCCTACGAGCAGTACTTC. The encoded protein is CASSDLESGSYEQYF.

The rearrangement uses TRBV28 and TRBJ1-5, with 10 bases matching TRBD1. Germline V gene data show CDR1 as MDHEN and CDR2 as SYDVKM. The CDR3 covers 15 residues. The V segment lost 3 bases and the J segment 7 bases; nucleotides outside the gene matches: 6. The CDR3 protein is CASSFSTGGGQPQHF. The DNA of the CDR3 is TGTGCCAGCAGTTTTTCGACAGGGGGCGGGCAGCCCCAGCATTTT.

This chain uses TRBV9 with TRBJ2-3; 11 bases are shared with TRBD2. Germline trimming cut 0 bases from V and 2 bases from J; bases unmatched to any gene: 8. Germline lookup yields CDR1 SGDLS and CDR2 YYNGEE. This CDR3 comprises 18 residues. The CDR3 region is CASSVEVLAGGLTDTQYF. CDR3 bases: TGTGCCAGCAGCGTAGAGGTTCTAGCGGGGGGTCTCACAGATACGCAGTATTTT.

The chain links TRBV4-3 to TRBJ1-4, with 7 bases aligning to TRBD1. After removal of 3 bases from V and 10 bases from J, the junction contained 8 bases not matched to a gene. Germline V gives CDR1 LGHNA, CDR2 YSLEER. The CDR3 length is 14 residues. The CDR3 sequence is CASSQTGLGGKLFF. The DNA of the CDR3 is TGCGCCAGCAGCCAGACAGGGCTTGGGGGAAAACTGTTTTTT.

J is TRBJ2-7 and V is TRBV11-2; D not certain. CDR1 SGHAT and CDR2 FQNNGV come from the germline V gene. The V end was cut by 1 base, the J end by 2 bases, with 9 bases between. The CDR3 has 14 residues. The CDR3 is CASSLGGGPYEQYF. The CDR3 DNA reads as TGTGCCAGCAGCTTAGGTGGCGGTCCCTACGAGCAGTACTTC.

The chain combines TRBV5-6 with TRBJ1-1; D remains ambiguous. V was clipped by 4 bases and J by 5 bases, with 12 bases between them. Germline loops: CDR1 SGHDT, CDR2 YYEEEE. This CDR3 is 13 amino acids long. The chain's CDR3 is CASSRRWETEAFF. Here the CDR3 DNA reads TGTGCCAGCAGCCGTAGGTGGGAGACTGAAGCTTTCTTT.

The rearrangement uses TRBV14 and TRBJ1-2; D unresolved. Germline CDR1 and CDR2: SGHDN and FVKESK. Deletions cut 1 base from V and 3 bases from J, with 15 bases between. The CDR3 totals 16 residues. CDR3 nucleotide sequence: TGTGCCAGCAGCCAAGGAGGCTCCTCTAGGTACTATGGCTACACCTTC. Translating gives CASSQGGSSRYYGYTF.